This is a list of T cell receptor beta chains from one sample in a study of blood T cell repertoires in COVID-19. Assay: immunoSEQ multiplex PCR; the TCRdb copy retains only in-frame clones and omits some. The data show about 120,000 clones, roughly four fifths seen once. Source material: peripheral blood. The receptors were gathered from a human donor in a cohort sampled during active COVID-19. Each CDR3 is given with its conserved first and last residue. A D gene is named only where the DNA matches it firmly. Only part of the rows carry a size: once, few, many, or a class if the clone is expanded.

V gene	D gene	clone size	J gene	CDR3 protein	CDR3 DNA
TRBV11-3	NA	NA	TRBJ1-3	CASSLDSGNSGNTIYF	TGTGCCAGCAGCTTAGATAGCGGCAACTCTGGAAACACCATATATTTT
TRBV5-1	NA	NA	TRBJ2-2	CASSLAQTNTGELFF	TGCGCCAGCAGCTTGGCCCAGACGAACACCGGGGAGCTGTTTTTT
TRBV18	TRBD1	NA	TRBJ2-7	CASSSGQGSREQYF	TGTGCCAGCTCCTCCGGACAGGGTTCTCGCGAGCAGTACTTC
TRBV13	TRBD2	NA	TRBJ2-5	CASSDTGTSLPLAETQYF	TGTGCCAGCAGCGACACCGGGACTAGCCTTCCCCTTGCAGAGACCCAGTACTTC
TRBV11-2	TRBD1	once	TRBJ2-2	CASSLWAGGKNTGELFF	TGTGCCAGCAGCTTATGGGCAGGGGGCAAGAACACCGGGGAGCTGTTTTTT
TRBV13	TRBD2	NA	TRBJ2-3	CASSLAQRGAFTDTQYF	TGTGCCAGCAGCTTAGCCCAGCGGGGGGCTTTCACAGATACGCAGTATTTT
TRBV7-9	NA	once	TRBJ1-1	CASSLDRAGEAFF	TGTGCCAGCAGCTTAGACAGGGCCGGTGAAGCTTTCTTT
TRBV6-5	TRBD1	NA	TRBJ1-2	CASSYGAGGSNYGYTF	TGTGCCAGCAGTTACGGGGCAGGGGGCTCTAACTATGGCTACACCTTC
TRBV5-4	TRBD1	NA	TRBJ2-2	CAGAGQGASTGELFF	TGTGCCGGGGCGGGACAGGGGGCGAGCACCGGGGAGCTGTTTTTT
TRBV2	TRBD2	once	TRBJ2-1	CASSRTSGIYNEQFF	TGTGCCAGCAGCCGGACTAGCGGGATCTACAATGAGCAGTTCTTC
TRBV12-5	TRBD1	once	TRBJ2-2	CASGSRDSFYTGELFF	TGTGCTAGTGGTTCCCGGGACAGCTTTTACACCGGGGAGCTGTTTTTT
TRBV5-1	TRBD2	once	TRBJ2-1	CASSLTPMRTSGVNEQFF	TGCGCCAGCAGCTTGACCCCAATGAGGACTAGCGGGGTAAATGAGCAGTTCTTC
TRBV7-2	NA	NA	TRBJ1-2	CASSLWPGYTF	TGTGCCAGCAGCTTATGGCCTGGCTACACCTTC
TRBV2	NA	NA	TRBJ2-5	CASSPLEETQYF	TGTGCCAGCAGTCCTCTCGAAGAGACCCAGTACTTC
TRBV6-1	NA	once	TRBJ1-3	CASSEGGGRGNTIYF	TGTGCCAGCAGTGAGGGCGGGGGCCGTGGAAACACCATATATTTT
TRBV7-2	TRBD1	NA	TRBJ2-5	CASSRDRQETQYF	TGTGCCAGCAGTCGGGACAGGCAAGAGACCCAGTACTTC